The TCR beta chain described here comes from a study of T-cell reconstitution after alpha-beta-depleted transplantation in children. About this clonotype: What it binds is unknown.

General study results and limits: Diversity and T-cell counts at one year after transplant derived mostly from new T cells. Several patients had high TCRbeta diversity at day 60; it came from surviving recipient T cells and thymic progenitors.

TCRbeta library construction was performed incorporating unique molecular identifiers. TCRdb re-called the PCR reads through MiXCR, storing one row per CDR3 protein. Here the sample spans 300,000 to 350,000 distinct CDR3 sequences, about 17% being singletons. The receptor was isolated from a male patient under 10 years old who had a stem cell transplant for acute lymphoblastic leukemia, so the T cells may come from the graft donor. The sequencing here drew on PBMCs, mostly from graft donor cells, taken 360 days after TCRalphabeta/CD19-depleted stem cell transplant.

The CDR3 DNA reads TGTGCCAGTAGTGTCGAGGGGGACAGGTTCTACGAGCAGTACTTC. Its protein is CASSVEGDRFYEQYF. The chain joins TRBV19 to TRBJ2-7, with 8 bases identical to TRBD1. Germline V lookup: CDR1 LNHDA, CDR2 SQIVND (reference sequence). This CDR3 is built from 15 residues. V lost 5 bases and J lost 3; bases outside the gene matches: 9.